These 5 T cell receptor beta chains came from one sample sequenced in a study of blood T cell repertoires in COVID-19. The protocol was immunoSEQ multiplex PCR, while the TCRdb copy is restricted to in-frame clones and leaves out a portion. The sample shows some 74,000 clones, about 80% of them seen only once. The specimen was peripheral blood. All receptors derive from a human donor in a cohort sampled during active COVID-19.

V is TRBV21-1 and J is TRBJ1-2; the table calls TRBD1, which could not be checked here. TRBV21-1 is deemed a pseudogene. This CDR3 is 19 amino acids long. This chain's CDR3 is CASSKYTIRGQGSNYGYTF. Here the CDR3 DNA reads TGTGCCAGCAGCAAATATACTATCAGGGGGCAGGGGTCTAACTATGGCTACACCTTC.

The chain recombines TRBV7-3 with TRBJ2-3, with D possibly matching TRBD2 (6 bases). The CDR3 sequence is 14 residues long. In germline, CDR1 is SGHTA, CDR2 FQGTGA. V was cut by 7 bases and J by 5 bases, with 16 bases left in between. This CDR3 reads CASNKGTAGDTQYF. CDR3 bases: TGTGCCAGCAACAAAGGGACTGCTGGAGATACGCAGTATTTT.

J is TRBJ1-1 and V is TRBV5-1; D remains unclear. Germline V CDR1 and CDR2: SGHRS, YFSETQ. The V end lost 7 bases, the J end lost 6 bases, and 13 bases lay between the germline ends. The CDR3 extends over 12 amino acids. The CDR3 loop reads CASSKFRAEAFF. The CDR3 nucleotides read TGCGCCAGCTCGAAATTTCGGGCTGAAGCTTTCTTT.

This chain uses TRBV18 with TRBJ2-1; 10 positions agree with TRBD2. With 2 bases clipped from V and 6 bases from J, the junction kept 10 bases outside the gene matches. Germline-derived CDR1 and CDR2 are KGHSH and LQKENI. CDR3 length: 17 amino acids. DNA for the CDR3: TGTGCCAGCTCACCATCTCTAGCGGGAGAAGGGGCCAATGAGCAGTTCTTC. This codes for CASSPSLAGEGANEQFF.

This clone occurred once. The chain recombines TRBV5-1 with TRBJ2-5, with TRBD2 as a possible D gene (6 bases). Looked up from germline, CDR1 is SGHRS and CDR2 is YFSETQ. Trimming took 7 bases from V and 5 from J, leaving 24 bases between them. This CDR3 has 16 residues. In DNA, the CDR3 is TGCGCCAGCGGCTACTCCGGACCCTCGGCGGGGGAGACCCAGTACTTC. It codes for CASGYSGPSAGETQYF.